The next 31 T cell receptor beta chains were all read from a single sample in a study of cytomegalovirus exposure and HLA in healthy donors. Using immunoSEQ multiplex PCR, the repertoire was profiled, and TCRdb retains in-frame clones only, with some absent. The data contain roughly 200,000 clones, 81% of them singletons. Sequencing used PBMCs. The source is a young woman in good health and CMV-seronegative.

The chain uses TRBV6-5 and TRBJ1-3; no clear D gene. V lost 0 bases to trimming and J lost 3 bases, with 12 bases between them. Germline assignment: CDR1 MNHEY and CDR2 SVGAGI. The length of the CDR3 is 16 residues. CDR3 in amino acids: CASSYSERTYGNTIYF. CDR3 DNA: TGTGCCAGCAGTTACTCTGAGCGGACGTATGGAAACACCATATATTTT.

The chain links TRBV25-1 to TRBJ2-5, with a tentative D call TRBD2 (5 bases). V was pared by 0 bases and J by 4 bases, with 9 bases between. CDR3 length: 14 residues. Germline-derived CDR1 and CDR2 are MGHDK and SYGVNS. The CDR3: CASSEYDGVETQYF. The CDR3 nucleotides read TGTGCCAGCAGTGAATATGACGGGGTAGAGACCCAGTACTTC.

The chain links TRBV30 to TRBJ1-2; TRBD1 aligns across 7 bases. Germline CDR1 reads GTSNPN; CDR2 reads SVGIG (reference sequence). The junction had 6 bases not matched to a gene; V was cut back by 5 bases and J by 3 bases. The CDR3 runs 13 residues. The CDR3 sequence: CAWGYGTDYGYTF. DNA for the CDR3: TGTGCCTGGGGTTATGGGACAGACTATGGCTACACCTTC.

DNA of the CDR3: TGTGCCAGCAGCTTGGGTTTAGGGGGATATGGCTACACCTTC. Translation gives CASSLGLGGYGYTF. The rearrangement joins TRBV5-4 to TRBJ1-2, with D tentatively TRBD1 (6 bases). The CDR3 contains 14 residues. From germline, CDR1 is SGHNT and CDR2 YYREEE (reference sequence). The V gene lost 0 bases and the J gene lost 5 bases, with 11 bases spanning the gap.

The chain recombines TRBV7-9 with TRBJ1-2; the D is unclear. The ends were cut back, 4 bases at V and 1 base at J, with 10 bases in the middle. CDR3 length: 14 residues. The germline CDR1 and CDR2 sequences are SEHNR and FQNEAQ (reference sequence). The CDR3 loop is CASSSRPGNYGYTF. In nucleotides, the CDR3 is TGTGCCAGCAGCTCCCGCCCGGGTAACTATGGCTACACCTTC.

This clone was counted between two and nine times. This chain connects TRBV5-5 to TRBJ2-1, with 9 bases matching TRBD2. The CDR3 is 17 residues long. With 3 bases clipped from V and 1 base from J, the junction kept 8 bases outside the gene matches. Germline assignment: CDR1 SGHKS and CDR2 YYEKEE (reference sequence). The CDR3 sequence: CASSYRPAGGSYNEQFF. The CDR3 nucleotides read TGTGCCAGCAGCTACCGACCAGCGGGGGGTTCCTACAATGAGCAGTTCTTC.

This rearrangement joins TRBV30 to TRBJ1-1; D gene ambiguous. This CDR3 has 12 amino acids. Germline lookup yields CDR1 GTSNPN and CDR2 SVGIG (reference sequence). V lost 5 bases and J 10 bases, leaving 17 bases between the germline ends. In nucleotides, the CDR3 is TGTGCCTGGGAAAAGGCTCCCCGGGGAGCTTTCTTT. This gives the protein CAWEKAPRGAFF.

The CDR3 spells CASSETVTPNYGYTF. DNA of the CDR3: TGTGCCAGCAGTGAGACAGTTACCCCTAACTATGGCTACACCTTC. The J gene is TRBJ1-2, the V gene TRBV6-1, with a weak D call TRBD1 (5 bases). The length of the CDR3 is 15 residues. CDR1 is MNHNS and CDR2 is SASEGT in the germline V gene. Deletions cut 3 bases from V and 0 bases from J, with 11 bases between.

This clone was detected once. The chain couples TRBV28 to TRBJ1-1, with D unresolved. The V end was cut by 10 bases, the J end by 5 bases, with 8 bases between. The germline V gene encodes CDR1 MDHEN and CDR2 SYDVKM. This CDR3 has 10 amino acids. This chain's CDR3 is CATGRTEAFF. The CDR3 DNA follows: TGTGCCACCGGGAGGACTGAAGCTTTCTTT.

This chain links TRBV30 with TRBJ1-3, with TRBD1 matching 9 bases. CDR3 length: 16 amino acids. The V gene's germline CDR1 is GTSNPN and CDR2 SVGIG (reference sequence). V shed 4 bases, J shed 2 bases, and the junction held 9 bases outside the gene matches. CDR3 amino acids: CAWTPRGTGTGNTIYF. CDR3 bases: TGTGCCTGGACACCCCGAGGGACAGGGACTGGAAACACCATATATTTT.

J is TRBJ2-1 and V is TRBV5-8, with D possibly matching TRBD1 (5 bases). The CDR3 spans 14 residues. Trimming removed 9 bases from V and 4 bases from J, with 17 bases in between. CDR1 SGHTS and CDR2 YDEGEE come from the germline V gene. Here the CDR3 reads CATRESQGYNEQFF. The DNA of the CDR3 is TGTGCCACCCGAGAATCCCAGGGATACAATGAGCAGTTCTTC.

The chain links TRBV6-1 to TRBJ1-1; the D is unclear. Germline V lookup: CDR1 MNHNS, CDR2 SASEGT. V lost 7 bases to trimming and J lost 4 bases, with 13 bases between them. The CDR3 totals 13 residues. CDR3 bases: TGTGCCAGCAAACTAGGGCAGCCCACTGAAGCTTTCTTT. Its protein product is CASKLGQPTEAFF.

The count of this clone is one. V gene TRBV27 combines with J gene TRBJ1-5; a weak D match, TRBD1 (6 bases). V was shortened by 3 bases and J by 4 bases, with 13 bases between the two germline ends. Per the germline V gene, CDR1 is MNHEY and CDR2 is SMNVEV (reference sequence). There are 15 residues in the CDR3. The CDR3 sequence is CASSFQGLLNQPQHF. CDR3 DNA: TGTGCCAGCAGTTTCCAGGGGCTCCTAAATCAGCCCCAGCATTTT.

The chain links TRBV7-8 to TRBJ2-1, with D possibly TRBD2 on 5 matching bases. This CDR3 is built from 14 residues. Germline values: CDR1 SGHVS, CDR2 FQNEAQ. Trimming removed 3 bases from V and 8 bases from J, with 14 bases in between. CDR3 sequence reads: CASSFPRHGDEQFF. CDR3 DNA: TGTGCCAGCAGCTTTCCCCGGCACGGGGATGAGCAGTTCTTC.

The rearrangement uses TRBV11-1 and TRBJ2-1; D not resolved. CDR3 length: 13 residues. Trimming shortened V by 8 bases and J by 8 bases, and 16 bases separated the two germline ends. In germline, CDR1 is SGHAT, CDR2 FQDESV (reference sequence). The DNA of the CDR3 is TGTGCCAGCCGAAATCTAGGTCATGATGAGCAGTTCTTC. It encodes CASRNLGHDEQFF.

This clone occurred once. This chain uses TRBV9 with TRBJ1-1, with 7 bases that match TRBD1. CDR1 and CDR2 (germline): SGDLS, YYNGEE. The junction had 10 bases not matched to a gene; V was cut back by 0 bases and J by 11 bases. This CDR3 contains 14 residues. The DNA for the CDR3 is TGTGCCAGCAGCGTAGCAGCACAGGGGTTCGCCGCTTTCTTT. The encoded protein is CASSVAAQGFAAFF.

The CDR3 coding sequence is TGTGCCATCAGTCCCCCTAGCGGCACAGATACGCAGTATTTT. It specifies CAISPPSGTDTQYF. The genes are TRBV10-3 and TRBJ2-3; D perhaps matches TRBD2 (6 bases). CDR3 size: 14 residues. Germline CDR1 reads ENHRY; CDR2 reads SYGVKD. V lost 5 bases to trimming and J lost 1 base, with 10 bases between them.

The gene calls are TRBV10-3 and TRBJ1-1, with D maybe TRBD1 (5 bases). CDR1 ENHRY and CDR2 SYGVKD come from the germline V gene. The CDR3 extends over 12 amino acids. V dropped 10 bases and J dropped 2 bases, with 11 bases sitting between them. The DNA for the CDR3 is TGTGCCAGCGGACACCTCAACACTGAAGCTTTCTTT. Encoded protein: CASGHLNTEAFF.

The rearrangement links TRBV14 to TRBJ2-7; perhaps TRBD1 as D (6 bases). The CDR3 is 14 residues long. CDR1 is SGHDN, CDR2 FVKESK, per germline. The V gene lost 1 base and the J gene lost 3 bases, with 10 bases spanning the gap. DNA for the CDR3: TGTGCCAGCAGCCAAGCAGGGGCCAGCTACGAGCAGTACTTC. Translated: CASSQAGASYEQYF.

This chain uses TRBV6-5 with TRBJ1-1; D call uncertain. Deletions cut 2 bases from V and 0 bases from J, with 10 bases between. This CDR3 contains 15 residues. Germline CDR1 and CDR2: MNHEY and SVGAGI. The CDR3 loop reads CASSYGGLMNTEAFF. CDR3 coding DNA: TGTGCCAGCAGTTACGGTGGGCTTATGAACACTGAAGCTTTCTTT.

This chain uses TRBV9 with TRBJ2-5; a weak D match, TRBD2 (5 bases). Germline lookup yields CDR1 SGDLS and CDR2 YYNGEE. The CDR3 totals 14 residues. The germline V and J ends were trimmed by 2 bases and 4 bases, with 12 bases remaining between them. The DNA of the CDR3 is TGTGCCAGCAGCGTCGATCCCCGGGGAGAGACCCAGTACTTC. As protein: CASSVDPRGETQYF.

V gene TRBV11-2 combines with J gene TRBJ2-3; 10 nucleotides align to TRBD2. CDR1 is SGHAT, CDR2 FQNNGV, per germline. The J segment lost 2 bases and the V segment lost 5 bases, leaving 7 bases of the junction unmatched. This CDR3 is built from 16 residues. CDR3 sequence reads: CASSPWTSGATDTQYF. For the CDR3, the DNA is TGTGCCAGCAGCCCCTGGACTAGCGGTGCCACAGATACGCAGTATTTT.

CDR3 DNA sequence: TGTGCCAGCAGTGGGAGGCAGGGGTTCCGACAGCCCCAGCATTTT. It translates to CASSGRQGFRQPQHF. The chain recombines TRBV6-1 with TRBJ1-5; maybe TRBD1 (6 bases). The CDR3 is 15 amino acids. Germline V gene lookup returns CDR1 MNHNS and CDR2 SASEGT. The V and J ends lost 4 bases and 7 bases respectively, with 17 bases between them.

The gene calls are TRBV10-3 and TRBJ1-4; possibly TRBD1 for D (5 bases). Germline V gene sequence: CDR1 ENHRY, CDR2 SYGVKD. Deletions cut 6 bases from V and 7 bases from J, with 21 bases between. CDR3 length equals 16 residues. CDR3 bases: TGTGCCATCAGCCAGTTAGGACGGACAAATACTGAAAAACTGTTTTTT. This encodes CAISQLGRTNTEKLFF.

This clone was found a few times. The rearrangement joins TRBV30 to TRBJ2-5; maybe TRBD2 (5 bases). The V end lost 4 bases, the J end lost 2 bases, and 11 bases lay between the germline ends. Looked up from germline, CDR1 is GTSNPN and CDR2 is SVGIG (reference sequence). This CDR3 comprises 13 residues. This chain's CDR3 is CAWTRPGQETQYF. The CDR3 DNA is TGTGCCTGGACCCGACCGGGGCAAGAGACCCAGTACTTC.

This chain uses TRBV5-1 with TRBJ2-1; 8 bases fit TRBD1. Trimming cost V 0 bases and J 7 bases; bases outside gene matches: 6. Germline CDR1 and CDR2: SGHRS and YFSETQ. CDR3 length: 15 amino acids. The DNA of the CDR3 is TGCGCCAGCAGCTTGGCACAGGGGGTAAGAAATGAGCAGTTCTTC. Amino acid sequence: CASSLAQGVRNEQFF.

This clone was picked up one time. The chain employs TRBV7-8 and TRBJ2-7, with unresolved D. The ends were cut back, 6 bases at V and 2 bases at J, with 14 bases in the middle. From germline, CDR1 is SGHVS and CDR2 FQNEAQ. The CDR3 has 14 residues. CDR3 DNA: TGTGCCAGCAGAACCGGGTCCTCGACCTACGAGCAGTACTTC. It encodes CASRTGSSTYEQYF.

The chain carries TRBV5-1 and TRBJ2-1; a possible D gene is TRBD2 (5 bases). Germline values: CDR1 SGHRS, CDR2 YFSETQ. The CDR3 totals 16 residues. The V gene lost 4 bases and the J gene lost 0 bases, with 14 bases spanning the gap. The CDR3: CASSPGLASSYNEQFF. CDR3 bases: TGCGCCAGCAGCCCCGGACTTGCGAGCTCCTACAATGAGCAGTTCTTC.

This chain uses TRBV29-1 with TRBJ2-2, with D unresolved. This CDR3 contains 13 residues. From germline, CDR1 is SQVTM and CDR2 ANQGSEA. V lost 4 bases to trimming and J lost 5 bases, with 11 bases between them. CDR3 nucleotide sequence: TGCAGCGTTGCGGGTTTAAGGACCGGGGAGCTGTTTTTT. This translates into CSVAGLRTGELFF.

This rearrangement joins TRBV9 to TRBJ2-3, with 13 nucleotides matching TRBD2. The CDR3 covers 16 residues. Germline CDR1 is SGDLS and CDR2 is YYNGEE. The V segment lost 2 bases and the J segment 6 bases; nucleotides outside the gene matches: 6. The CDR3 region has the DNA TGTGCCAGCAGCGTGGATCCGGGACTAGCGGGGGATACGCAGTATTTT. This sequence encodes CASSVDPGLAGDTQYF.

The CDR3 sequence is CASRGTSGRAYEQYF. In DNA, the CDR3 is TGTGCCAGCAGGGGAACTAGCGGGCGAGCCTACGAGCAGTACTTC. The chain carries TRBV7-6 and TRBJ2-7, with 9 bases matching TRBD2. Per germline, CDR1 SGHVS and CDR2 FNYEAQ. Unmatched junction bases numbered 8, after V lost 6 bases and J lost 2 bases. The CDR3 has 15 residues.